What follows are 20 T cell receptor beta chains derived from one specimen sequenced in a study of monozygotic twins with inflammatory bowel disease (dated by TCRdb to between 2017 and 2020). Library prep was done by 5' RACE. This sample was sequenced with an Illumina HiSeq 2500. After the reads were reprocessed by TCRdb, one entry was made per CDR3 protein sequence, with no DNA. This sample's records show under 200,000 distinct CDR3 sequences. The ten largest clones represent over 2.5% of the sample. The sequenced sample consisted of blood. Receptors were obtained from a human donor with ulcerative colitis or Crohn's disease, or a healthy co-twin of an affected twin (not recorded which).

The chain recombines TRBV14 with TRBJ1-2. This CDR3 is 15 amino acids long. CDR1 is SGHDN, CDR2 FVKESK, per germline. The CDR3 loop is CASSQDGWQVYGYTF.

V usage is TRBV4-1 and J usage is TRBJ1-5; the D call from TCRdb, TRBD1, cannot be confirmed without DNA. The CDR3 totals 17 residues. Germline V gene lookup returns CDR1 MGHRA and CDR2 YSYEKL. The CDR3 spells CASSQTRVRGPNQPQHF.

This chain's CDR3 is CASSSAIALTGEQYF. The rearrangement joins TRBV6-2 or TRBV6-3 to TRBJ2-7. The germline CDR1 and CDR2 sequences are MNHEY and SVGEGT. The CDR3 is 15 amino acids.

The rearrangement uses TRBV19 and TRBJ1-2; TCRdb's D gene call, TRBD1, goes unchecked for lack of DNA. CDR1 LNHDA and CDR2 SQIVND come from the germline V gene (reference sequence). This CDR3 has 15 residues. This CDR3 reads CASTEQASSNYGYTF. The full variable domain, its missing parts supplied by reference TRBV19 and TRBJ1-2, is DGGITQSPKYLFRKEGQNVTLSCEQNLNHDAMYWYRQDPGQGLRLIYYSQIVNDFQKGDIAEGYSVSREKKESFPLTVTSAQKNPTAFYLCASTEQASSNYGYTFGSGTRLTVV.

The rearrangement uses TRBV20-1 and TRBJ1-1; with no DNA, the TCRdb D assignment of TRBD1 cannot be verified. Germline V gene sequence: CDR1 DFQATT, CDR2 SNEGSKA (reference sequence). The CDR3 covers 16 residues. The CDR3 here is CSARMPPGGVNTEAFF.

The chain links TRBV20-1 to TRBJ1-1; the TCRdb D gene call, TRBD1, has no DNA to confirm it. The CDR3 is 12 amino acids. From germline, CDR1 is DFQATT and CDR2 SNEGSKA (reference sequence). The CDR3 is CSGTQGWTEALF.

The gene calls are TRBV3-1 and TRBJ1-1; TCRdb's assignment of TRBD1 cannot be checked, as there is no DNA. The CDR3 contains 16 residues. CDR1 and CDR2 (germline): LGHDT, YNNKEL (reference sequence). CDR3 residues: CASSPARPGLNTEAFF.

V gene TRBV12-2 combines with J gene TRBJ1-5; TCRdb calls TRBD1, which cannot be checked without DNA. TRBV12-2 is termed a pseudogene. CDR3 size: 16 residues. CDR3 residues: CASRPTRDPGNQPQHF.

The CDR3 here is CASSLGRGPAQHF. The rearrangement links TRBV7-2 to TRBJ1-5. CDR3 size: 13 residues. Germline CDR1 reads SGHTA; CDR2 reads FQGNSA.

The rearrangement joins TRBV6-5 to TRBJ1-1. The CDR3 spans 14 residues. CDR1 MNHEY and CDR2 SVGAGI come from the germline V gene. This CDR3 is CASSYSSARTEAFF.

The chain recombines TRBV24-1 with TRBJ1-2; TCRdb proposes TRBD1, but this gene call is untestable without DNA. This CDR3 is built from 13 residues. CDR1 is KGHDR and CDR2 is SFDVKD in the germline V gene. CDR3 in amino acids: CATRADRGWGYTF.

The rearrangement links TRBV11-1 to TRBJ2-1; TCRdb selects TRBD1, and the lack of DNA leaves this call unchecked. This CDR3 comprises 18 residues. Germline lookup yields CDR1 SGHAT and CDR2 FQDESV (reference sequence). The CDR3 spells CASSYLRDRVSAGNEQFF.

The chain has TRBV5-1 and TRBJ2-7; with no DNA, the TCRdb D assignment of TRBD2 cannot be verified. CDR1 and CDR2 from the germline V gene are SGHRS and YFSETQ. This CDR3 has 14 amino acids. The CDR3 sequence: CASSFSSGSYEQYF. Variable domain in full (rest from reference TRBV5-1 and TRBJ2-7): KAGVTQTPRYLIKTRGQQVTLSCSPISGHRSVSWYQQTPGQGLQFLFEYFSETQRNKGNFPGRFSGRQFSNSRSEMNVSTLELGDSALYLCASSFSSGSYEQYFGPGTRLTVT.

The rearrangement joins TRBV5-4 to TRBJ1-5; the TRBD1 assignment by TCRdb is unverifiable without DNA. The germline V gene encodes CDR1 SGHNT and CDR2 YYREEE (reference sequence). The CDR3 length is 17 residues. The CDR3 is CASSLSGPGQGIGPQHF.

The V call is TRBV6-2 or TRBV6-3, the J call TRBJ2-3; the D gene TCRdb calls, TRBD2, cannot be checked with no DNA. The CDR3 is 14 residues long. From germline, CDR1 is MNHEY and CDR2 SVGEGT. This CDR3 is CASRRLVKTDTQYF.

The chain links TRBV20-1 to TRBJ2-7; TCRdb selects TRBD1, and the lack of DNA leaves this call unchecked. The CDR3 is 14 residues long. Germline-derived CDR1 and CDR2 are DFQATT and SNEGSKA (reference sequence). CDR3 protein: CSAFDPQGSYEQYF.

This chain connects TRBV7-2 to TRBJ1-1. The CDR3 has 16 amino acids. In germline, CDR1 is SGHTA, CDR2 FQGNSA. CDR3 sequence reads: CASSLDSGSFSTEAFF.

V is TRBV25-1 and J is TRBJ1-4; TCRdb designates TRBD1, a call that cannot be tested without DNA. Germline CDR1 MGHDK, CDR2 SYGVNS. The CDR3 has 14 amino acids. CDR3 sequence reads: CASSRRGHGEKLFF.

V is TRBV6-2 or TRBV6-3 and J is TRBJ1-5; lacking DNA, the TRBD1 call made by TCRdb goes unchecked. There are 14 residues in the CDR3. Germline values: CDR1 MNHEY, CDR2 SVGEGT. This CDR3 is CASSHPDRAQPQHF.

The rearrangement uses TRBV24-1 and TRBJ2-1; no DNA is available, so the TRBD2 call from TCRdb remains unchecked. The CDR3 covers 12 residues. Germline V lookup: CDR1 KGHDR, CDR2 SFDVKD. This CDR3 is CAISEGENEQFF.